This T cell receptor beta chain originates from a study of blood T cell repertoires in COVID-19. Enrollees, roughly 18 to 90 years old, lived in 24 US areas. Per the original data handling: Researchers report that nucleated cell counts were estimated from reference gene primer amplification. Assay used: immunoSEQ multiplex PCR; TCRdb lists only in-frame clones, some missing. That table furnishes V, J and clone size, whereas the DNA furnished D and trimming. The repertoire has almost 250,000 clones, 70% to 90% of them found once; the top ten carry approximately 1.5%. The CDR3 is 16 residues long. CDR1 is SGHRS and CDR2 is YFSETQ in the germline V gene. After removal of 0 bases from V and 8 bases from J, the junction contained 6 bases not matched to a gene.

Sequenced material: PBMCs or T cells enriched from blood (not recorded which). The receptor's source is a woman in her fifties or sixties who had recovered from COVID-19. The chain links TRBV5-1 to TRBJ2-1; TRBD2 agrees at 12 bases. The CDR3 region is CASSLGSSGRAHEQFF. The CDR3, as DNA: TGCGCCAGCAGCTTGGGGTCTAGCGGGAGGGCGCATGAGCAGTTCTTC.